These 17 T cell receptor beta chains originate from one sample sequenced in a study of identical twins. TCRdb independently ran MiXCR on the 5' RACE reads; one entry per CDR3 protein. The table includes some 1,700,000 distinct CDR3 sequences, less than 40% detected once. Sequenced material: cord blood. Receptors were obtained from a newborn girl in good health.

This clonotype came up once. The chain uses TRBV7-8 and TRBJ2-2, with D perhaps TRBD2 (6 bases). Trimming pared 1 base from V and 4 bases from J, leaving 13 bases between. The germline V gene has CDR1 SGHVS and CDR2 FQNEAQ. The CDR3 is made up of 16 amino acids. The CDR3 is CASSLVQGLSTGELFF. CDR3 sequence (DNA): TGTGCCAGCAGCTTAGTTCAGGGACTGAGCACCGGGGAGCTGTTTTTT.

The chain combines TRBV18 with TRBJ2-7, with D perhaps matching TRBD1 (5 bases). The germline V gene has CDR1 KGHSH and CDR2 LQKENI. Trimming took 2 bases from V and 2 from J, leaving 16 bases between them. The CDR3 consists of 16 residues. CDR3 coding DNA: TGTGCCAGCTCACCAGTAACAGGATGGGCAACCTACGAGCAGTACTTC. Its translation is CASSPVTGWATYEQYF.

In this sample, this clonotype turned up a few times. The CDR3 spells CASRPGRTDTQYF. In DNA, the CDR3 is TGCGCCAGCAGGCCGGGCCGCACAGATACGCAGTATTTT. V is TRBV5-1 and J is TRBJ2-3, with no clear D. Germline values: CDR1 SGHRS, CDR2 YFSETQ. This CDR3 spans 13 amino acids. Trimming took off 5 bases at V and 1 base at J, with 8 bases between the two ends.

This clonotype was observed a handful of times. The chain joins TRBV28 to TRBJ2-1, with TRBD2 identical over 9 bases. J was trimmed by 0 bases and V by 9 bases; bases with no gene match: 6. Germline CDR1 MDHEN, CDR2 SYDVKM. The CDR3 covers 15 residues. The CDR3, as DNA: TGTGCCAGTGAGGGTAGCGGGAGCTCCTACAATGAGCAGTTCTTC. Amino acid sequence: CASEGSGSSYNEQFF.

V usage is TRBV4-2 and J usage is TRBJ2-7; D is possibly TRBD1 or TRBD2 (7 bases each). V was trimmed by 4 bases and J by 3 bases, leaving 16 bases between them. This CDR3 spans 15 amino acids. Germline lookup yields CDR1 LGHNA and CDR2 YNFKEQ. The CDR3 region is CASSLRGGEDYEQYF. For the CDR3, the DNA is TGTGCCAGCAGCCTCAGGGGGGGAGAGGACTACGAGCAGTACTTC.

This chain uses TRBV3-1 with TRBJ2-1; 11 nucleotides align to TRBD2. V trimming: 4 bases; J trimming: 9 bases; junction bases outside the gene matches: 8. The CDR3 length is 15 residues. CDR1 is LGHDT and CDR2 is YNNKEL in the germline V gene (reference sequence). DNA of the CDR3: TGTGCCAGCAGCCCGACTAGCGGGGAGGCGGGTGAGCAGTTCTTC. Translating it yields CASSPTSGEAGEQFF.

This clonotype was seen a handful of times. The chain couples TRBV11-2 to TRBJ2-5; 12 bases are a match to TRBD2. CDR3 length equals 19 residues. Germline-derived CDR1 and CDR2 are SGHAT and FQNNGV. V gave up 5 bases and J gave up 3 bases; unmatched junction bases: 16. CDR3 sequence: CASSPRPRLAGVEKETQYF. The CDR3 coding sequence is TGTGCCAGCAGCCCCCGACCCCGACTAGCGGGGGTCGAGAAAGAGACCCAGTACTTC. Based on the CDR3 plus reference TRBV11-2 and TRBJ2-5, the full variable domain is EAGVAQSPRYKIIEKRQSVAFWCNPISGHATLYWYQQILGQGPKLLIQFQNNGVVDDSQLPKDRFSAERLKGVDSTLKIQPAKLEDSAVYLCASSPRPRLAGVEKETQYFGPGTRLLVL.

V gene TRBV18 combines with J gene TRBJ2-1; 7 bases are a match to TRBD2. CDR1 KGHSH and CDR2 LQKENI come from the germline V gene. The CDR3 is 14 residues long. J gave up 4 bases and V 3 bases, and 3 bases lay outside the gene matches. DNA of the CDR3: TGTGCCAGCTCACCTCAGCGGGATTACAATGAGCAGTTCTTC. This sequence encodes CASSPQRDYNEQFF.

This chain joins TRBV7-9 and TRBJ2-3; D may correspond to TRBD1 or TRBD2 (7 bases each). Germline CDR1 reads SEHNR; CDR2 reads FQNEAQ (reference sequence). The CDR3 totals 17 residues. V was trimmed by 1 base and J by 5 bases, leaving 19 bases between them. DNA of the CDR3: TGTGCCAGCAGCTTAGGACTAGCCCACAGGGGCGGAGATACGCAGTATTTT. This codes for CASSLGLAHRGGDTQYF.

The chain has TRBV27 and TRBJ2-3; the D gene could be TRBD1 or TRBD2 (5 bases each). In germline, CDR1 is MNHEY, CDR2 SMNVEV (reference sequence). V shed 7 bases and J shed 14 bases, with 19 bases lying between them. This CDR3 spans 12 amino acids. DNA for the CDR3: TGTGCCAGCAAGTTTGTGGGACGGATCCTGTATTTT. As protein: CASKFVGRILYF.

This chain connects TRBV3-1 to TRBJ1-1; 9 bases line up with TRBD1. The CDR3 extends over 17 amino acids. Germline-derived CDR1 and CDR2 are LGHDT and YNNKEL (reference sequence). With 1 base clipped from V and 0 bases from J, the junction kept 6 bases outside the gene matches. The CDR3 region has the DNA TGTGCCAGCAGCCAAGGGGGACAGGGCGGGGTGAACACTGAAGCTTTCTTT. Translated: CASSQGGQGGVNTEAFF.

The chain employs TRBV9 and TRBJ2-5; a possible D gene is TRBD1 (6 bases). The CDR3 loop spans 14 amino acids. Germline CDR1 is SGDLS and CDR2 is YYNGEE. V gave up 3 bases and J gave up 3 bases, with 12 bases separating them. This chain's CDR3 is CASSAGAVEETQYF. In DNA, the CDR3 is TGTGCCAGCAGCGCAGGGGCAGTGGAAGAGACCCAGTACTTC.

The rearrangement uses TRBV28 and TRBJ1-4; D uncertain. V gave up 2 bases and J gave up 5 bases, with 9 bases separating them. Germline V gene lookup returns CDR1 MDHEN and CDR2 SYDVKM. The CDR3 extends over 14 amino acids. This chain's CDR3 is CASSLRSINEKLFF. As DNA, the CDR3 is TGTGCCAGCAGTTTACGCAGCATCAATGAAAAACTGTTTTTT. The full variable domain, in which reference TRBV28 and TRBJ1-4 provide the parts outside the CDR3, is DVKVTQSSRYLVKRTGEKVFLECVQDMDHENMFWYRQDPGLGLRLIYFSYDVKMKEKGDIPEGYSVSREKKERFSLILESASTNQTSMYLCASSLRSINEKLFFGSGTQLSVL.

The sample holds many counts of this clonotype. The J gene is TRBJ2-7, the V gene TRBV11-2; perhaps TRBD2 as D (5 bases). This CDR3 spans 16 amino acids. Germline CDR1 is SGHAT and CDR2 is FQNNGV. V gave up 3 bases and J gave up 5 bases, with 20 bases separating them. The CDR3 reads CASSFYPRVALDEQYF. The CDR3 DNA reads as TGTGCCAGCAGCTTCTATCCCCGGGTAGCGCTGGACGAGCAGTACTTC.

This clonotype was counted many times. The rearrangement joins TRBV5-1 to TRBJ2-7; D may be TRBD1 (5 bases). V lost 0 bases and J lost 6, with 7 bases in between. There are 12 residues in the CDR3. Germline-derived CDR1 and CDR2 are SGHRS and YFSETQ. For the CDR3, the DNA is TGCGCCAGCAGCTTGGCAGGGCTCGAGCAGTACTTC. Translation: CASSLAGLEQYF. The complete variable domain, with remaining parts taken from reference TRBV5-1 and TRBJ2-7, reads KAGVTQTPRYLIKTRGQQVTLSCSPISGHRSVSWYQQTPGQGLQFLFEYFSETQRNKGNFPGRFSGRQFSNSRSEMNVSTLELGDSALYLCASSLAGLEQYFGPGTRLTVT.

V usage is TRBV5-1 and J usage is TRBJ2-4; possibly TRBD2 for D (6 bases). The J call may be incorrect, as the DNA end agrees better with TRBJ2-7. The CDR3 has 11 amino acids. The germline gives CDR1 SGHRS, CDR2 YFSETQ. This chain's CDR3 is CASRSSDEQYF. In nucleotides, the CDR3 is TGCGCCAGCAGGTCTAGCGACGAGCAGTACTTC.

The rearrangement links TRBV10-3 to TRBJ2-5; D remains ambiguous. This CDR3 has 12 amino acids. Per germline, CDR1 ENHRY and CDR2 SYGVKD. The V end was cut by 4 bases, the J end by 2 bases, with 5 bases between. The CDR3 spells CAISGKQETQYF. DNA of the CDR3: TGTGCCATCAGTGGGAAGCAAGAGACCCAGTACTTC.